This T cell receptor beta chain was retrieved from a study of T cell responses to AZD1222 COVID-19 vaccine. General study findings and limits: Seropositive at baseline were only a handful of AZD1222 recipients. Clonal diversity was possibly underestimated; the donors were predominantly white British and more often female. All repertoire sampling was performed exclusively after the peak T cell response.

Sequencing used immunoSEQ multiplex PCR; TCRdb keeps in-frame clones, though not all of them. The sample carries about 79,000 clones, 65% to 85% recorded once. V shed 6 bases and J shed 2 bases, with 16 bases lying between them. Germline V gene sequence: CDR1 SNHLY, CDR2 FYNNEI. This CDR3 spans 16 amino acids. In regard to this clone: What it binds is unknown.

The TCR comes from an adult in good health. This material consisted of peripheral blood, taken on day 0 of AZD1222 vaccination. J is TRBJ2-2 and V is TRBV2; D might be TRBD2 (5 bases). The CDR3 loop reads CASSERAGLNTGELFF. CDR3 coding DNA: TGTGCCAGCAGCGAAAGAGCAGGACTCAACACCGGGGAGCTGTTTTTT.